The rows below give T cell receptor beta chains drawn from one sample of a study of chemoradiotherapy in HPV16-positive cancers. Profiled with immunoSEQ multiplex PCR; TCRdb holds only in-frame clones, not every one. The top ten hold roughly 10% of the sample, which has 930 or so clones, roughly nine tenths seen once. Here the sequenced sample was tumor tissue, taken from a patient who underwent chemoradiotherapy. The receptor set was obtained from a human donor with HPV-associated anogenital cancer. The CDR3 runs from the conserved cysteine through the conserved F or W. D genes are given only for firm matches. The size entry is marked missing in some rows and otherwise reads once, few, many or a size class.

clone_size,j_call,v_call,d_call,cdr3_nt,cdr3_aa
.,TRBJ2-6,TRBV5-1,.,TGCGCCAGCAGCTTGGGAGGGCTTATCAACGTCCTGACTTTC,CASSLGGLINVLTF
.,TRBJ2-3,TRBV19,TRBD2,TGTGCCAGTAGTCCTCGCGCACAGACTAGCGGGGGTCTCACAGATACGCAGTATTTT,CASSPRAQTSGGLTDTQYF
.,TRBJ2-3,TRBV27,.,TGTGCCAGCAGTTTGTGGTCCACAGATACGCAGTATTTT,CASSLWSTDTQYF
.,TRBJ1-1,TRBV9,.,TGTGCCAGCAGCTTGGGAACCATGAACACTGAAGCTTTCTTT,CASSLGTMNTEAFF
once,TRBJ2-1,TRBV28,TRBD1,TGTGCCAGCATCACCCCGGGACAGGGGGCATGTAATGAGCAGTTCTTC,CASITPGQGACNEQFF
.,TRBJ2-1,TRBV15,.,TGTGCCACCAGTCCCCCGGGCCCGAGCTCCTACAATGAGCAGTTCTTC,CATSPPGPSSYNEQFF
.,TRBJ1-4,TRBV4-2,TRBD1,TGTGCCAGCAGCCAAGATAGTGGGACAGGGGATGAAAAACTGTTTTTT,CASSQDSGTGDEKLFF
.,TRBJ2-1,TRBV19,.,TGTGCCACCTTGCGCGTCGGTGAGCAGTTCTTC,CATLRVGEQFF
.,TRBJ2-3,TRBV27,TRBD2,TGTGCCAGCAGCCGAACTAGCGGGGTAGGAGATACGCAGTATTTT,CASSRTSGVGDTQYF
.,TRBJ2-7,TRBV28,.,TGTGCCAGCGATCGGGACGGGACCTACGAGCAGTACTTC,CASDRDGTYEQYF
.,TRBJ1-6,TRBV19,.,TGTGCCAGTAGTATAGGGGAACAGACTGGTTCACCCCTCCACTTT,CASSIGEQTGSPLHF
.,TRBJ2-1,TRBV5-4,TRBD2,TGTGCCAGCAGCTCCCGGACTAGCGGGACCTCTTACGAGCAGTTCTTC,CASSSRTSGTSYEQFF
.,TRBJ2-3,TRBV10-3,TRBD1,TGTGCCGTAGCCGGGACAGCATCCACAGATACGCAGTATTTT,CAVAGTASTDTQYF
.,TRBJ2-1,TRBV29-1,TRBD1,TGCAGCTCCGGGACAGGTTACAATGAGCAGTTCTTC,CSSGTGYNEQFF
.,TRBJ2-6,TRBV19,.,TGTGCCAGTAGGCCGGGACGGACCTCTGGGGCCAACGTCCTGACTTTC,CASRPGRTSGANVLTF
few,TRBJ1-6,TRBV9,TRBD1,TGTGCCAGCAGCGCAATCCCGGGACAGGGCCTCCACTTT,CASSAIPGQGLHF
.,TRBJ2-5,TRBV6-4,.,TGTGCCAGCAGTGCTACGGCCCAAGAGACCCAGTACTTC,CASSATAQETQYF
.,TRBJ1-1,TRBV6-1,.,TGTGCCAGCAGTGATGGGTCGGTCTACACTGAAGCTTTCTTT,CASSDGSVYTEAFF
once,TRBJ1-5,TRBV7-2,.,TGTGCCAGCAGCCCTCGGGTCAGCTCAAATCAGCCCCAGCATTTT,CASSPRVSSNQPQHF
.,TRBJ1-4,TRBV6-1,.,TGTGCCAGCAGTGAAACTCCGAGTTCCCCACAGGGCAATAATGAAAAACTGTTTTTT,CASSETPSSPQGNNEKLFF
.,TRBJ1-3,TRBV5-1,TRBD1,TGCGCCAGCAGCTTGCAGGGGGATCTTGCGAAGGACACCATATATTTT,CASSLQGDLAKDTIYF
.,TRBJ2-1,TRBV7-9,.,TGTGCCAGCAGCTTAGGTGGATTACAAGATAATGAGCAGTTCTTC,CASSLGGLQDNEQFF
.,TRBJ1-1,TRBV19,.,TGTGCCAGTAGTACCCGGATTAAGGTGGTTGAAGCTTTCTTT,CASSTRIKVVEAFF
.,TRBJ2-7,TRBV5-1,.,TGCGCCAGCAGCCCCTGGGAAGGGGGCGAGCAGTACTTC,CASSPWEGGEQYF
.,TRBJ2-7,TRBV7-8,.,TGTGCCAGCAGCTTAGGGGCCGGGGCGCTTTCCTACGAGCAGTACTTC,CASSLGAGALSYEQYF
.,TRBJ2-3,TRBV5-5,TRBD2,TGTGCCAGCAGCATAGGGACTAGCGGGAGGGCCGCAGATACGCAGTATTTT,CASSIGTSGRAADTQYF
.,TRBJ2-7,TRBV5-5,.,TGTGCCAGCAGCCAAGGGGCGGTGGGTGGAGAGTACTTC,CASSQGAVGGEYF
.,TRBJ2-6,TRBV5-1,.,TGCGCCAGCAGCTTGGCGGGAACATCCTCTGGGGCCAACGTCCTGACTTTC,CASSLAGTSSGANVLTF
.,TRBJ2-3,TRBV9,.,TGTGCCAGCAGCGTAGTACCCGGGGATACGCAGTATTTT,CASSVVPGDTQYF
.,TRBJ1-2,TRBV10-2,.,TGCGCCAGCAGGGGACCTTCGGTGGGGGGCTACACCTTC,CASRGPSVGGYTF
.,TRBJ2-7,TRBV7-6,.,TGTGCCAGCAGCTTAATAGGTTACGAGCAGTACTTC,CASSLIGYEQYF
once,TRBJ2-1,TRBV6-6,.,TGTGCCAGCAGTTACGAGGCCTTTGAGCAGTTCTTC,CASSYEAFEQFF
.,TRBJ2-3,TRBV5-5,.,TGTGCCAGCAGCCCCAGGAGCGCAGATACGCAGTATTTT,CASSPRSADTQYF
.,TRBJ2-6,TRBV7-6,.,TGTGCCAGCAGCTGGTGCTACTCACAAAGTCGGGCCAACGTCCTGACTTTC,CASSWCYSQSRANVLTF
.,TRBJ2-1,TRBV28,.,TGTGCCAGCAGGGGACTGCAAGGCTCCTACAATGAGCAGTTCTTC,CASRGLQGSYNEQFF
.,TRBJ2-5,TRBV2,TRBD2,TGTGCCAGCAGTGAGGGGGTGGTGACTAGCACTCGGGAGACCCAGTACTTC,CASSEGVVTSTRETQYF
once,TRBJ2-3,TRBV2,TRBD2,TGTGCCAGCAGTGACGGGCGGGGGGGCTGGACGCAGTATTTT,CASSDGRGGWTQYF
.,TRBJ2-7,TRBV6-1,.,TGTGCCAGCAGTTATTCCCCTGGCGAGCAGTACTTC,CASSYSPGEQYF
.,TRBJ2-6,TRBV11-3,.,TGTGCCAGCAGCACTGGAGGGAATCGGGGGGCCAACGTCCTGACTTTC,CASSTGGNRGANVLTF
.,TRBJ2-7,TRBV5-6,TRBD2,TGTGCCAGCAGCTTCGGGACTAGCGGGGCCTACGAGCAGTACTTC,CASSFGTSGAYEQYF
.,TRBJ2-7,TRBV7-9,.,TGTGCCAGCAGCTCCGACAGCTACGGGCAGTACTTC,CASSSDSYGQYF